This T cell receptor beta chain was observed in a study of blood T cells in healthy people across ages. Study information: When template switching was applied, about one barcoded beta molecule was captured per two T cells.

V dropped 3 bases and J dropped 0 bases, with 8 bases sitting between them. The CDR3 totals 14 residues. Germline V gene sequence: CDR1 SGHTA, CDR2 FQGNSA. Alongside a J-beta primer mix, a sample-barcoded 5' primer served in a second PCR lasting roughly 7 to 12 cycles. A single record per CDR3 protein comes from TCRdb applying MiXCR to the 5' RACE reads. The sample has about 830,000 distinct CDR3 sequences, roughly 64% seen once. Overall study findings and caveats: Among T cells, TCR beta diversity per million cells dropped roughly linearly as age rose. Higher diversity, along with more naive CD4+ cells, distinguished long-lived donors from aged donors.

About this clonotype itself: Its specificity is not known.

Drawn from each donor were ten milliliters of peripheral blood. This chain links TRBV7-2 with TRBJ2-5; D remains ambiguous. Sample: blood. The receptor was isolated from a man aged 30 to 39 in good health. DNA for the CDR3: TGTGCCAGCAGCTTCCAACGTTACCAAGAGACCCAGTACTTC. Amino acid sequence: CASSFQRYQETQYF.